This paragraph reports one TCR beta chain. What it binds is not known. CDR1 SGHRS and CDR2 YFSETQ come from the germline V gene. This CDR3 has 17 residues. The ends lost 4 bases at V and 1 base at J; junction bases unmatched: 7. This record belongs to a study of PD-1 blockade in classical Hodgkin lymphoma. Study context: Patients got intravenous nivolumab 3 mg/kg every 2 weeks. Study observations and caveats: Healthy donors were reported to have higher baseline TCR diversity than newly diagnosed patients. Undefined causes, possibly disease activity or prior therapy, underlie the repertoire differences. A significant rise in TCR diversity by C4D1 was seen for CD4+ but not CD8+ cells.

Time point: cycle 4 day 1 (C4D1), after less than seven weeks of nivolumab. Each patient experienced a relapse that followed autologous stem cell transplantation, and brentuximab vedotin exposure varied. Sequencing used immunoSEQ multiplex PCR; TCRdb keeps in-frame clones, though not all of them. This sample carries 40,000 to 50,000 clones, 60% to 80% of them seen once, and the ten largest clones take under 3%. The sequence came from a human donor with classical Hodgkin lymphoma. The chain carries TRBV5-1 and TRBJ2-2; 10 nucleotides agree with TRBD1. Sequencing was performed on peripheral blood mononuclear cells (PBMCs), taken before the fourth cycle of nivolumab. CDR3 nucleotide sequence: TGCGCCAGCAGCCCGATGGGACAGGGGCGGAACACCGGGGAGCTGTTTTTT. Protein: CASSPMGQGRNTGELFF.